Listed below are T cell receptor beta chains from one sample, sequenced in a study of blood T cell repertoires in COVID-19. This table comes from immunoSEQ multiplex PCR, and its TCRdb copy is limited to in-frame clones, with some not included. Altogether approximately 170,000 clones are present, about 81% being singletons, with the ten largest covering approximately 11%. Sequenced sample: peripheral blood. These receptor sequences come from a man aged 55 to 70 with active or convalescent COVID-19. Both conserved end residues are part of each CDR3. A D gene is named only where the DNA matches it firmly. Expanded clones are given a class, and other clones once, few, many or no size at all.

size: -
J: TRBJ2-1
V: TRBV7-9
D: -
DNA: TGTGCCAGCATCGTAGGGGTTACAGCCAGCCATGAGCAGTTCTTC
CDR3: CASIVGVTASHEQFF

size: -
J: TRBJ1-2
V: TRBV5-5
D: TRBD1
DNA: TGTGCCAGCAGCCCACCGACAGGGGGATATGGCTACACCTTC
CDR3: CASSPPTGGYGYTF

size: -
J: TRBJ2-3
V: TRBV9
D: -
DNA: TGTGCCAGCAGCGTCTTACTCACAGATACGCAGTATTTT
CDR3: CASSVLLTDTQYF

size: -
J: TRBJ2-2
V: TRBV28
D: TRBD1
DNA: TGTGCCAGCAGGCCGGGACAGACAGTTGGCGGGGAGCTGTTTTTT
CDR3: CASRPGQTVGGELFF

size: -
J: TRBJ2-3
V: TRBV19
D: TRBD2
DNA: TGTGCCAGTAGTATCAGCCGGACTAGCGGGAGATCGAGCACAGATACGCAGTATTTT
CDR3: CASSISRTSGRSSTDTQYF

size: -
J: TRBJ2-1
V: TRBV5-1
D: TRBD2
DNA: TGCGCCAGCAGCTTGCTAGGACTAGCGGGAGATAGTTCCTACAATGAGCAGTTCTTC
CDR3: CASSLLGLAGDSSYNEQFF

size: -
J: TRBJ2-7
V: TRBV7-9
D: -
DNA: TGTGCCAGCAGCCTCGGCGGGACGTACCAGTACTTC
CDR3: CASSLGGTYQYF

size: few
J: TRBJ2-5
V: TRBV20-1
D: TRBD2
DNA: TGCAGTGCTAGTATTAGGAGCGGGGGGGAACAAGAGACCCAGTACTTC
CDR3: CSASIRSGGEQETQYF

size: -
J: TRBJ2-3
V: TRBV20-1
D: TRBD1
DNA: TGCAGTGCTAGTAGGGGGCCCGGCGAGTTCTCTACGCAGTATTTT
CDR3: CSASRGPGEFSTQYF

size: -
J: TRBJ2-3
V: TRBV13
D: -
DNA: TGTGCCAGCAGCTTATTCTCTTCGGGAGAGTACACAGATACGCAGTATTTT
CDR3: CASSLFSSGEYTDTQYF

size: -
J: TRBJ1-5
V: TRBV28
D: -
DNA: TGTGCCAGCAGCCCCCTTCCCAGGATTAGCAATCAGCCCCAGCATTTT
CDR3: CASSPLPRISNQPQHF

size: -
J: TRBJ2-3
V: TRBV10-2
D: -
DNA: TGCGCCAGCAGGGGCGGGACTCGCTATATGGATACGCAGTATTTT
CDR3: CASRGGTRYMDTQYF

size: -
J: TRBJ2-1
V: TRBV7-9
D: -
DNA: TGTGCCAGCAGCTTAGGGCAGGGGCGAGACAATGAGCAGTTCTTC
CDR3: CASSLGQGRDNEQFF